This TCR beta chain comes out of a study of response to subunit inactivated influenza vaccine. Findings and limits, study-wide: Authors proposed each seasonal influenza vaccination draws in few new T cells.

TCRdb re-derived calls from the RT-PCR reads in MiXCR, one entry per CDR3 protein. The sample lists hundreds of thousands of distinct CDR3 sequences, approximately 14% occurring once. The CDR3 runs to 18 residues. V lost 0 bases, J lost 3 bases, and 13 bases stayed unmatched. In germline, CDR1 is LGHNA, CDR2 YSLEER. This clonotype has just a few counts. Its antigen is still unknown. This TCR came from a man aged 45 to 65 who received an inactivated influenza vaccine. The chain carries TRBV4-3 and TRBJ2-7, with 8 bases aligning to TRBD2. The specimen was PBMCs from blood, collected 11 to 12 days after vaccination. CDR3 amino acids: CASSQDNPELAALYEQYF. The CDR3 DNA follows: TGCGCCAGCAGCCAAGATAATCCAGAACTAGCGGCACTCTACGAGCAGTACTTC.